Below, 23 T cell receptor beta chains from the same sample are listed, as sequenced in a study of T cells in women clearing cervical HPV infection. Data came from immunoSEQ multiplex PCR; TCRdb stores just in-frame clones and leaves some out. This repertoire includes some 20,000 clones. The sample consisted of blood buffy coat. Receptors were obtained from a woman aged 18-69 years with a cervical HPV16 infection that either progressed to CIN3+ or cleared (not recorded which).

On this clone itself: The read falls 3 residues short of the CDR3 end, and the missing part is taken from the germline J gene. The V gene is TRBV29-1, the J gene TRBJ2-6, with 8 bases aligning to TRBD1. Germline assignment: CDR1 SQVTM and CDR2 ANQGSEA. This CDR3 spans 20 amino acids. V lost 0 bases to trimming and J lost 2 bases; unmatched junction nucleotides: 15. The CDR3 bases that were read are TGCAGCGTTGAAGATAGGGCTCTTGACAGGGGTTGGGCTGGGGCCAACGTC. This sequence encodes CSVEDRALDRGWAGANV. The full CDR3 sequence reads CSVEDRALDRGWAGANVLTF.

On this clone itself: The DNA ends 3 residues before the CDR3 does, and the rest of the CDR3 is filled in from the germline J gene. The V call is TRBV6-2 or TRBV6-3, the J call TRBJ2-1, with D tentatively TRBD2 (7 bases). Trimming pared 5 bases from V and 4 bases from J, leaving 12 bases between. The CDR3 contains 14 residues. CDR1 is MNHEY, CDR2 SVGEGT, per germline. The CDR3 protein is CASSTGGLYNEQFF. The sequenced CDR3 bases are TGTGCCAGCAGTACGGGGGGCCTGTACAATGAG.

In regard to this clone: The read gets to within 3 residues of the CDR3 end, and the germline J gene fills in the rest. This rearrangement joins TRBV20-1 to TRBJ1-4, with TRBD1 matching 10 bases. The trim removed 5 bases at V and 10 bases at J, leaving 13 bases unmatched. This CDR3 spans 15 amino acids. Germline V gene sequence: CDR1 DFQATT, CDR2 SNEGSKA (reference sequence). This CDR3 reads CSAPGGGQGRGKLFF. The DNA read from the CDR3 is TGCAGTGCTCCGGGGGGGGGACAGGGGAGGGGAAAA.

The part of the CDR3 DNA that was read is TGCGCCAGCAGCTATGGACAGGGCGACTATGGC. The encoded protein is CASSYGQGDYG. The whole CDR3 protein reads CASSYGQGDYGYTF. The chain carries TRBV5-1 and TRBJ1-2; TRBD1 matches at 8 bases. Read coverage stops 3 residues before the CDR3 terminus; the germline J gene supplies the remainder. The CDR3 has 14 residues. The V gene's germline CDR1 is SGHRS and CDR2 YFSETQ. V trimming: 3 bases; J trimming: 3 bases; junction bases outside the gene matches: 4.

A note on this clone: The read finishes 3 residues shy of the CDR3 end, and the germline J gene is used to complete it. The genes are TRBV12-3 or TRBV12-4 and TRBJ2-2, with 8 positions matching TRBD1. Trimming cost V 5 bases and J 0 bases; bases outside gene matches: 5. This CDR3 region has 16 residues. CDR3 DNA, as far as it was read: TGTGCCAGCAGTGCCCAGGGGGCCGCGAACACCGGGGAG. Translating gives CASSAQGAANTGE. The CDR3 in full is CASSAQGAANTGELFF.

In the case of this clone: Read sequence stops 3 residues before the CDR3 end, and the germline J gene provides the missing end. The chain has TRBV18 and TRBJ2-2; TRBD1 agrees at 8 bases. Trimming cost V 0 bases and J 1 base; bases outside gene matches: 1. The CDR3 runs to 16 residues. Germline values: CDR1 KGHSH, CDR2 LQKENI. CDR3 residues: CASSPPDRENTGELFF. The sequenced CDR3 bases are TGTGCCAGCTCACCACCGGACAGGGAGAACACCGGGGAG.

For this clone: The CDR3 end lies 3 residues beyond the end of the read and is filled in from the germline J gene. The genes are TRBV6-2 or TRBV6-3 and TRBJ2-1; D ambiguous. The CDR3 has 13 amino acids. The germline gives CDR1 MNHEY, CDR2 SVGEGT. The ends were cut back, 7 bases at V and 5 bases at J, with 12 bases in the middle. CDR3 residues: CASNNGHHNEQFF. The sequenced part of the CDR3 DNA is TGTGCCAGCAACAATGGCCACCACAATGAG.

Remarks on this clone: The observed sequence ends 3 residues before the CDR3 terminus, with the missing tail filled in from the germline J gene. The J gene is TRBJ2-3, the V gene TRBV30; a weak D match, TRBD1 (5 bases). This CDR3 spans 14 amino acids. Germline CDR1 is GTSNPN and CDR2 is SVGIG (reference sequence). CDR3 DNA (partial): TGTGCCTGGAGTCAAGACAGAGGCAATCAGCCG. Amino acid sequence: CAWSQDRGNQP. The full-length CDR3 reads as CAWSQDRGNQPQYF.

Remarks on this clone: The CDR3 extends 3 residues past the end of the read, so its final part is completed from the germline J gene. Other nucleotide sequences from this sample produce the same CDR3. The chain carries TRBV29-1 and TRBJ2-1; no clear D. Germline loops: CDR1 SQVTM, CDR2 ANQGSEA. V gave up 3 bases and J gave up 7 bases, with 10 bases separating them. CDR3 length: 12 residues. CDR3 in amino acids: CSVEASANEQFF. Incomplete CDR3 DNA: TGCAGCGTTGAGGCGAGCGCGAATGAG.

Worth noting for this clone: The read falls 3 residues short of the CDR3 end, and the missing part is taken from the germline J gene. The gene calls are TRBV5-1 and TRBJ2-5; maybe TRBD1 (5 bases). The ends were cut back, 7 bases at V and 2 bases at J, with 12 bases in the middle. The germline gives CDR1 SGHRS, CDR2 YFSETQ. CDR3 length: 13 residues. Incomplete CDR3 DNA: TGCGCCAGCCGCGGTCAGGGACAAGAGACC. It specifies CASRGQGQET. The full CDR3 is CASRGQGQETQYF.

With regard to this clone: The CDR3 is cut off 3 residues early in the read; its end comes from the germline J gene. This chain joins TRBV29-1 and TRBJ2-1; D not resolved. The V end lost 4 bases, the J end lost 0 bases, and 7 bases lay between the germline ends. Germline CDR1 reads SQVTM; CDR2 reads ANQGSEA. CDR3 length: 13 residues. CDR3 DNA (partial): TGCAGCGTTGTGCTCTACTCCTACAATGAG. The encoded protein is CSVVLYSYNE. Given in full, the CDR3 is CSVVLYSYNEQFF.

CDR3 in amino acids: CASSFSGTGNTIYF. CDR3 DNA, as far as it was read: TGTGCCAGCAGCTTTTCAGGAACCGGAAACACC. The chain employs TRBV7-9 and TRBJ1-3; D not resolved. Sequencing ends 3 residues short of the CDR3 end; the germline J gene provides the rest. This CDR3 has 14 residues. Trimming took 3 bases from V and 4 from J, leaving 10 bases between them. Germline loops: CDR1 SEHNR, CDR2 FQNEAQ (reference sequence).

This clone is labeled medium-sized (0.01 to 0.1%) based on frequency. The read gets to within 3 residues of the CDR3 end, and the germline J gene fills in the rest. The J gene is TRBJ2-3, the V gene TRBV19, with TRBD2 identical over 14 bases. Unmatched junction bases numbered 13, after V lost 5 bases and J lost 0 bases. The CDR3 covers 20 residues. Germline V gives CDR1 LNHDA, CDR2 SQIVND (reference sequence). The covered CDR3 bases are TGTGCCAGTAGTTCCGGACTAGCGGGGGGCCCCTTCGACAGCACAGATACG. It is translated as CASSSGLAGGPFDSTDT. The CDR3 in full is CASSSGLAGGPFDSTDTQYF.

Remarks on this clone: The CDR3 goes on 3 residues after the read ends, and that part is filled in from the germline J gene. The V call is TRBV5-1, the J call TRBJ2-3; 8 bases line up with TRBD2. Germline V gene data show CDR1 as SGHRS and CDR2 as YFSETQ. The CDR3 length is 15 residues. Trimming at V came to 0 bases and at J to 5 bases, leaving 5 bases not matched to a gene. The CDR3 protein is CASSLVLAGRDTQYF. Partial CDR3 DNA: TGCGCCAGCAGCTTGGTCCTAGCGGGTCGAGATACG.

With regard to this clone: With the read ending 3 residues before the CDR3 end, the germline J gene is used to fill in that end. This chain joins TRBV7-9 and TRBJ2-3, with TRBD2 matching 7 bases. CDR3 length: 14 residues. V was clipped by 6 bases and J by 4 bases; unmatched bases: 7. Germline loops: CDR1 SEHNR, CDR2 FQNEAQ (reference sequence). The part of the CDR3 DNA that was read is TGTGCCAGCAGAGGGGCAGGGAGGGCAGATACG. Protein sequence: CASRGAGRADT. The full CDR3 reads CASRGAGRADTQYF. Complete variable domain (other parts from reference TRBV7-9 and TRBJ2-3): DTGVSQNPRHKITKRGQNVTFRCDPISEHNRLYWYRQTLGQGPEFLTYFQNEAQLEKSRLLSDRFSAERPKGSFSTLEIQRTEQGDSAMYLCASRGAGRADTQYFGPGTRLTVL.

Turning to this clone: The read falls 3 residues short of the CDR3 end, and the missing part is taken from the germline J gene. The chain links TRBV7-9 to TRBJ1-2, with 7 bases lining up with TRBD1. The CDR3 totals 15 residues. The germline V gene encodes CDR1 SEHNR and CDR2 FQNEAQ (reference sequence). The V gene end was trimmed by 5 bases and the J gene end by 4 bases; junction bases not matched to a gene: 10. The CDR3 reads CASSPSFRGAYGYTF. The CDR3 DNA, read in part, is TGTGCCAGCAGCCCATCCTTCAGGGGGGCCTATGGC.

As regards this clone: The CDR3 end is not reached by the read, which stops 3 residues before it; the germline J gene fills it in. V and J are TRBV2 and TRBJ1-6; 7 nucleotides align to TRBD1. J was trimmed by 10 bases and V by 3 bases; bases with no gene match: 12. The CDR3 has 16 amino acids. Germline loops: CDR1 SNHLY, CDR2 FYNNEI. CDR3 DNA (partial): TGTGCCAGCAGTGAGAATGGGGGGACAGTGGGATCACCC. Translation gives CASSENGGTVGSP. The whole CDR3 protein reads CASSENGGTVGSPLHF.

Concerning this clone: The DNA ends 3 residues before the CDR3 does, and the rest of the CDR3 is filled in from the germline J gene. The chain couples TRBV5-1 to TRBJ2-3, with TRBD1 matching over 8 bases. The CDR3 is made up of 14 amino acids. Germline lookup yields CDR1 SGHRS and CDR2 YFSETQ. J lost 1 base, V lost 4 bases, and 2 bases had no gene match. The covered CDR3 bases are TGCGCCAGCAGCCAGACAGGGGGCACAGATACG. Its protein product is CASSQTGGTDT. The entire CDR3 is CASSQTGGTDTQYF.

Comment on this clone: The read falls 3 residues short of the CDR3 end, and the missing part is taken from the germline J gene. The J gene is TRBJ1-5, the V gene TRBV19; 7 bases map to TRBD1. Per germline, CDR1 LNHDA and CDR2 SQIVND (reference sequence). The trim removed 1 base at V and 6 bases at J, leaving 9 bases unmatched. This CDR3 comprises 16 residues. The CDR3 here is CASSIGGGAGGQPQHF. CDR3 bases read: TGTGCCAGTAGTATAGGGGGTGGGGCAGGGGGTCAGCCC.

With regard to this clone: The read falls 3 residues short of the CDR3 end, and the missing part is taken from the germline J gene. The V call is TRBV18, the J call TRBJ2-4, with TRBD1 identical over 9 bases. Trimming cost V 3 bases and J 7 bases; bases outside gene matches: 10. The CDR3 runs 16 residues. Germline CDR1 is KGHSH and CDR2 is LQKENI. The CDR3 sequence: CASSPRTGEGRNIQYF. Incomplete CDR3 DNA: TGTGCCAGCTCACCTCGGACAGGGGAAGGGAGGAACATT.

As to this clone: The read terminates 3 residues before the CDR3 end, so the remaining end is supplied by the germline J gene. The chain is built from TRBV12-3 or TRBV12-4 and TRBJ1-1, with D hard to call. V was cut by 5 bases and J by 1 base, with 5 bases left in between. The CDR3 contains 12 residues. The CDR3 loop is CASSRANTEAFF. Partial CDR3 DNA: TGTGCCAGCAGTAGGGCGAACACTGAA.

Concerning this clone: The read ends 3 residues early relative to the CDR3; the germline J gene fills the gap. V and J are TRBV5-1 and TRBJ2-7; the D gene is possibly TRBD1 (5 bases). V shed 4 bases and J shed 0 bases, with 17 bases lying between them. Germline CDR1 reads SGHRS; CDR2 reads YFSETQ. The CDR3 extends over 16 amino acids. CDR3 DNA, as far as it was read: TGCGCCAGCAGCATAACCCCGACAGAGACCTCCTACGAG. Protein: CASSITPTETSYE. The entire CDR3 protein is CASSITPTETSYEQYF.

On this clone itself: The read ends 3 residues shy of where the CDR3 ends; the end is completed using the germline J gene. The chain uses TRBV19 and TRBJ2-2; D call uncertain. Germline CDR1 reads LNHDA; CDR2 reads SQIVND (reference sequence). This CDR3 region has 14 residues. Trimming stripped 6 bases from V and 6 bases from J, with 14 bases between. The CDR3 sequence is CASRLQPLAGELFF. Partial CDR3 DNA: TGTGCCAGTAGGTTACAACCTCTTGCCGGGGAG. The full variable domain, in which reference TRBV19 and TRBJ2-2 provide the parts outside the CDR3, is DGGITQSPKYLFRKEGQNVTLSCEQNLNHDAMYWYRQDPGQGLRLIYYSQIVNDFQKGDIAEGYSVSREKKESFPLTVTSAQKNPTAFYLCASRLQPLAGELFFGEGSRLTVL.